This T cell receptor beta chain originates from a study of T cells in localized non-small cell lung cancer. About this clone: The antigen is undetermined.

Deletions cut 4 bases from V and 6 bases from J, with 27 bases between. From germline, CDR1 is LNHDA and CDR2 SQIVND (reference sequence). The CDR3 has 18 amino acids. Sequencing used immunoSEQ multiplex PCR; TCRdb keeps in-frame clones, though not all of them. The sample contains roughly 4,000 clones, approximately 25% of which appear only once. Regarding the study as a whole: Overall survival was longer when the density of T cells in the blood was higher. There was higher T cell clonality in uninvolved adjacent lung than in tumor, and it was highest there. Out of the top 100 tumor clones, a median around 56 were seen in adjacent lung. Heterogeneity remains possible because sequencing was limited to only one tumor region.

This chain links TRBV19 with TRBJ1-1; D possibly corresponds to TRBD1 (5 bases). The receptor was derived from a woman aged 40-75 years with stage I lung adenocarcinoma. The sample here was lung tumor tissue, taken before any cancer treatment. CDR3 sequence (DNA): TGTGCCAGTAGTAAGGGGTGGTACTCCGGGGCCGAGGCAGCTGAAGCTTTCTTT. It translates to CASSKGWYSGAEAAEAFF.